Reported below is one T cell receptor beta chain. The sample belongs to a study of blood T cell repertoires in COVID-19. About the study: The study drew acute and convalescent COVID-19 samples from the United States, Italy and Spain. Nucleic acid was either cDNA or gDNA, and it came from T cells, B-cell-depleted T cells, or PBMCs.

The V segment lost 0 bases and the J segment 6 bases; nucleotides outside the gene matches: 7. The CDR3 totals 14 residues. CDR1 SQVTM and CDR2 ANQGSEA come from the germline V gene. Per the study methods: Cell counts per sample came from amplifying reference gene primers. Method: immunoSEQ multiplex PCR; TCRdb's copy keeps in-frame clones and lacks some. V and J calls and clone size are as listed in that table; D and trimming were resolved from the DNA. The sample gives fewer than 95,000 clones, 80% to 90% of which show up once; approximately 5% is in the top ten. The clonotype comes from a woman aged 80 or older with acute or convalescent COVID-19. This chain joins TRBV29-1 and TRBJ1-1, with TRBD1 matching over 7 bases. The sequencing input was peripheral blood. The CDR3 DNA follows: TGCAGCGTTGAAGAAGGTAGGGGGCGGGCTGAAGCTTTCTTT. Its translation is CSVEEGRGRAEAFF.